This TCR beta chain was identified during a study of a mutant IDH1 vaccine in newly diagnosed glioma. Study context: Patients received vaccination from 4-6 weeks after radiotherapy alone, or with temozolomide cycles. Patients got radiotherapy, temozolomide, or both beforehand, and most got both. Week 35 brought visit V12, which was followed by visit V13 at week 47.

Concerning this clone itself: As yet, its antigen is unknown.

Time point given: week 35, safety follow-up. Vaccination used 300 ug of mutant IDH1 20-mer peptide per dose, with topical imiquimod. The donors had new WHO grade 3 or 4 astrocytomas; these were IDH1-mutant and ATRX-lost. Germline V lookup: CDR1 SEHNR, CDR2 FQNEAQ (reference sequence). V was clipped by 5 bases and J by 4 bases, with 18 bases between them. This CDR3 is 16 amino acids long. Data came from immunoSEQ multiplex PCR; TCRdb stores just in-frame clones and leaves some out. The repertoire consists of about 33,000 clones, with roughly four fifths occurring once and the leading ten covering 7% to 7.5%.

The source was PBMCs, collected from a glioma patient whose treatment included an IDH1 peptide vaccine. This receptor was taken from a woman between 18 and 29 years old with glioma. This sequence joins TRBV7-9 and TRBJ2-1; D might be TRBD2 (6 bases). CDR3 residues: CASSRVGGVGYNEQFF. CDR3 DNA: TGTGCCAGCAGCCGAGTGGGGGGAGTGGGATACAATGAGCAGTTCTTC. Drawing the rest from reference TRBV7-9 and TRBJ2-1, the complete variable domain is DTGVSQNPRHKITKRGQNVTFRCDPISEHNRLYWYRQTLGQGPEFLTYFQNEAQLEKSRLLSDRFSAERPKGSFSTLEIQRTEQGDSAMYLCASSRVGGVGYNEQFFGPGTRLTVL.